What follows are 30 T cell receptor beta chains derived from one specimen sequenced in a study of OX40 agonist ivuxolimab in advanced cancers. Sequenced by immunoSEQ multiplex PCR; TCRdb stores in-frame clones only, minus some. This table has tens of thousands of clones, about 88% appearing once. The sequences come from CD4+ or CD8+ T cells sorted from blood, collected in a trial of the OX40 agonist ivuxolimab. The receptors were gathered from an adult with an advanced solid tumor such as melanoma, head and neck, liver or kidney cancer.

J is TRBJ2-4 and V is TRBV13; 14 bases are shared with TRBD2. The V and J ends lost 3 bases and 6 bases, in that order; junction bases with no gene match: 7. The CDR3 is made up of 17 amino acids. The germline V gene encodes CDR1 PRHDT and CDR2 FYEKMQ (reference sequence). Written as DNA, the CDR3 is TGTGCCAGCAGCTTTTCACCGGGACTAGCGGGGGCAAACATTCAGTACTTC. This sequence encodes CASSFSPGLAGANIQYF.

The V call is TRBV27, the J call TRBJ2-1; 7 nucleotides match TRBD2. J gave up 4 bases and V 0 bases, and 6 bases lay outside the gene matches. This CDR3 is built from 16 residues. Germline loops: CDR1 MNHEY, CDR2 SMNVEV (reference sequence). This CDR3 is CASSLSSTSVYNEQFF. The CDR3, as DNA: TGTGCCAGCAGTTTATCGAGTACTAGCGTTTACAATGAGCAGTTCTTC.

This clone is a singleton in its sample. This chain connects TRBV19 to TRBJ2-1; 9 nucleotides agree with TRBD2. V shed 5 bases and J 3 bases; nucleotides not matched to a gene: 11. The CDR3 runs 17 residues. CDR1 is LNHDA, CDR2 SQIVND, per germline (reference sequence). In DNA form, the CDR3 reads TGTGCCAGTAGTTGGGAGGGGCTAGCGGGGTTCTACAATGAGCAGTTCTTC. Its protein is CASSWEGLAGFYNEQFF.

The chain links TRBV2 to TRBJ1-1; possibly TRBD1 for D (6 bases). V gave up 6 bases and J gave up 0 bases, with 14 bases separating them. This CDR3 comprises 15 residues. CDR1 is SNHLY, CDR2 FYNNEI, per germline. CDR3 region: CASSREQGVNTEAFF. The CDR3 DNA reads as TGTGCCAGCAGCCGCGAACAGGGAGTGAACACTGAAGCTTTCTTT.

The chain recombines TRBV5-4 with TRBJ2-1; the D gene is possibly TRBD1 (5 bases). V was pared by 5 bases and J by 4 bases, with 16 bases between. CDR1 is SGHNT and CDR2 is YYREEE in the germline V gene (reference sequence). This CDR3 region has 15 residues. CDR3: CASRDPGNPYNEQFF. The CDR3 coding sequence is TGTGCCAGCAGGGACCCAGGGAACCCTTACAATGAGCAGTTCTTC.

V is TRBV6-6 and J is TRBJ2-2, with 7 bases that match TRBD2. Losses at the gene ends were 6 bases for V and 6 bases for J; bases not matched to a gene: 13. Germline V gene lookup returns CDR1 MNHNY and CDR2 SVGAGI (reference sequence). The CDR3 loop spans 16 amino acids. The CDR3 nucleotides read TGTGCCAGCAGCCTCGTTCGGGCGGGGGATTCCGGGGAGCTGTTTTTT. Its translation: CASSLVRAGDSGELFF.

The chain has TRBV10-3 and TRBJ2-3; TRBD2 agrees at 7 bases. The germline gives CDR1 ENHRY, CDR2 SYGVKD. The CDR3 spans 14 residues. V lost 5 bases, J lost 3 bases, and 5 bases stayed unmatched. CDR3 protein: CAISRGEGTDTQYF. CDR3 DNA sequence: TGTGCCATCAGTCGGGGGGAGGGTACAGATACGCAGTATTTT.

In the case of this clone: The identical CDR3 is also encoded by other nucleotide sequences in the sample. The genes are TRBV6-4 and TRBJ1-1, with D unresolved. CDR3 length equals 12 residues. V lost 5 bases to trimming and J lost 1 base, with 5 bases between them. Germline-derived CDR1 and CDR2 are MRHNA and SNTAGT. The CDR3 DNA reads TGTGCCAGCAGTCCGGGGAACACTGAAGCTTTCTTT. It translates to CASSPGNTEAFF.

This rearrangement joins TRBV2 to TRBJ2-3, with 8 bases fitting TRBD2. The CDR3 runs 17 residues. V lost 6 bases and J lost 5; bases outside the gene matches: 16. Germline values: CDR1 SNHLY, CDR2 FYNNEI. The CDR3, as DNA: TGTGCCAGCAGCCCTCCGGGGGCGGGGGGACGCCTAGATACGCAGTATTTT. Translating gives CASSPPGAGGRLDTQYF.

CDR3 in DNA: TGTGCCAGCAGCTTAACTTCGGCTAGCCGTAGCGGGAGGGCCGAGGGTAGGGCAGATACGCAGTATTTT. This translates into CASSLTSASRSGRAEGRADTQYF. V usage is TRBV7-3 and J usage is TRBJ2-3; TRBD2 matches 11 bases. The J segment lost 4 bases and the V segment lost 0 bases, leaving 24 bases of the junction unmatched. Germline CDR1 reads SGHTA; CDR2 reads FQGTGA. The CDR3 consists of 23 residues.

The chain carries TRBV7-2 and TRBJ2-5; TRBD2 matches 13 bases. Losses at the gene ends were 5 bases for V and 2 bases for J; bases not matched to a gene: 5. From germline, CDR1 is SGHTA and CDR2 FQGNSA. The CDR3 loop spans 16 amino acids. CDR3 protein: CASSTLGLAGQETQYF. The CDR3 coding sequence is TGTGCCAGCAGCACCTTGGGACTAGCGGGGCAAGAGACCCAGTACTTC.

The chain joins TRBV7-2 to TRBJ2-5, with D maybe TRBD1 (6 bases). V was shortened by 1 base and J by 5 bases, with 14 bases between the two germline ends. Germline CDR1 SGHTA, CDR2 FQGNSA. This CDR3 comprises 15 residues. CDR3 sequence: CASSLGPQGRETQYF. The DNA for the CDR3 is TGTGCCAGCAGCTTAGGTCCCCAGGGGCGGGAGACCCAGTACTTC.

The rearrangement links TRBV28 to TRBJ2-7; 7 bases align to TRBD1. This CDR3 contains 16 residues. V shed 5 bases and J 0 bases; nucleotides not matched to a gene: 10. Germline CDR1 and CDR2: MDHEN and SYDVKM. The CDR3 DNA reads TGTGCCAGCAGTCCCCCGGGACAGCGTTACTCCTACGAGCAGTACTTC. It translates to CASSPPGQRYSYEQYF.

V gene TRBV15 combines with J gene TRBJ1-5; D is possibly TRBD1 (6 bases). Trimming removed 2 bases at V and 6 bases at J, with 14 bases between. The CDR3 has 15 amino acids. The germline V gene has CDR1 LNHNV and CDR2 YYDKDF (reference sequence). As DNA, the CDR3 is TGTGCCACCAGCAGACCGCCGGGGGGCGGTCAGCCCCAGCATTTT. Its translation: CATSRPPGGGQPQHF.

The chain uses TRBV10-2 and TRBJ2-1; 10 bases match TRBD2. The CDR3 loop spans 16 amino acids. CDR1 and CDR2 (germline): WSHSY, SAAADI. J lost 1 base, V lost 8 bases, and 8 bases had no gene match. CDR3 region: CASRDSGRWSYNEQFF. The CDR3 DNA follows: TGCGCCAGCCGAGATAGCGGGAGGTGGTCCTACAATGAGCAGTTCTTC.

The CDR3 region is CASVGVWPEAFF. The CDR3 nucleotides are TGTGCCAGCGTAGGGGTTTGGCCTGAAGCTTTCTTT. The rearrangement links TRBV28 to TRBJ1-1; the D gene is possibly TRBD1 (5 bases). This CDR3 has 12 amino acids. The germline gives CDR1 MDHEN, CDR2 SYDVKM. Trimming cost V 8 bases and J 6 bases, with 13 bases left between them.

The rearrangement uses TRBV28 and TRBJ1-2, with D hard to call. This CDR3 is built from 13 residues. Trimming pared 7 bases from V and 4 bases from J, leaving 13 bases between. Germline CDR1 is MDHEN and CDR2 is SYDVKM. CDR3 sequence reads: CASTQGVFYGYTF. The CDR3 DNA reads TGTGCCAGCACCCAAGGAGTTTTCTATGGCTACACCTTC.

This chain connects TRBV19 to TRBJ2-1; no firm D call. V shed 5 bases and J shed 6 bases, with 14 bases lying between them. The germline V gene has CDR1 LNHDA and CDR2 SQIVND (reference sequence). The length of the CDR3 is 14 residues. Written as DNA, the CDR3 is TGTGCCAGTAGTCCCCCGGTGGATCTCAATGAGCAGTTCTTC. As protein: CASSPPVDLNEQFF.

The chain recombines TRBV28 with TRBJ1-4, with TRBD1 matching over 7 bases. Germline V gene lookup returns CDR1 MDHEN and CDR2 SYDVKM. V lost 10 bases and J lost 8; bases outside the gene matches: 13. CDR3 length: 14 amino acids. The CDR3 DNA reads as TGTGCCACCCAGGGGGGGGGTCGGAAGGAAAAACTGTTTTTT. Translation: CATQGGGRKEKLFF.

The CDR3 DNA sequence: TGTGCCTGGAGTAAAGGGCAGTTTAATCAGCCCCAGCATTTT. Translation: CAWSKGQFNQPQHF. The genes are TRBV30 and TRBJ1-5; D gene uncertain. The germline V gene encodes CDR1 GTSNPN and CDR2 SVGIG (reference sequence). The CDR3 sequence is 14 residues long. V was clipped by 2 bases and J by 4 bases, with 12 bases between them.

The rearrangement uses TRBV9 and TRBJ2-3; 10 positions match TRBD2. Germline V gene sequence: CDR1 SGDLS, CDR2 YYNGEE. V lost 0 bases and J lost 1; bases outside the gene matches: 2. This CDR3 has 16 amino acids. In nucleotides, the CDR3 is TGTGCCAGCAGCGTAGGAAGCGGGGGGGGCACAGATACGCAGTATTTT. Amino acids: CASSVGSGGGTDTQYF.

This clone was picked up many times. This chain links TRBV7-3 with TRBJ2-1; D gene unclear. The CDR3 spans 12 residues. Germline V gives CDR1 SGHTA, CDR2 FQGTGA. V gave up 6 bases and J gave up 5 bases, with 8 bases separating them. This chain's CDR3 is CASRSADNEQFF. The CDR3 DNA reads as TGTGCCAGCAGGTCGGCAGACAATGAGCAGTTCTTC.

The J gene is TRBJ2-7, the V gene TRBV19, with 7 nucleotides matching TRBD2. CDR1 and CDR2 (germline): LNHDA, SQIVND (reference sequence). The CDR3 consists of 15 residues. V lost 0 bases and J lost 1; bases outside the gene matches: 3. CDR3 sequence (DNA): TGTGCCAGTAGTATAGAGGGACTACCGTCCTACGAGCAGTACTTC. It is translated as CASSIEGLPSYEQYF.

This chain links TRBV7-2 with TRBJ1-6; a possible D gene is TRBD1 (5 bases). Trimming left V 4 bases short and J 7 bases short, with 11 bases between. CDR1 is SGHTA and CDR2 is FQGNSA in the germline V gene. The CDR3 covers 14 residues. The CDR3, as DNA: TGTGCCAGCAGCTCAGACAGTACGAATTCACCCCTCCACTTT. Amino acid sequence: CASSSDSTNSPLHF. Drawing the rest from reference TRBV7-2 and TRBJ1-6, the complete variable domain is GAGVSQSPSNKVTEKGKDVELRCDPISGHTALYWYRQSLGQGLEFLIYFQGNSAPDKSGLPSDRFSAERTGGSVSTLTIQRTQQEDSAVYLCASSSDSTNSPLHFGNGTRLTVT.

The chain's CDR3 is CASSLGGGYEQYF. CDR3 DNA: TGCGCCAGCAGCTTGGGAGGGGGATACGAGCAGTACTTC. The chain joins TRBV5-1 to TRBJ2-7; weak D call: TRBD1 (6 bases). CDR3 size: 13 residues. The germline CDR1 and CDR2 sequences are SGHRS and YFSETQ. The germline V and J ends were trimmed by 0 bases and 4 bases, with 8 bases remaining between them.

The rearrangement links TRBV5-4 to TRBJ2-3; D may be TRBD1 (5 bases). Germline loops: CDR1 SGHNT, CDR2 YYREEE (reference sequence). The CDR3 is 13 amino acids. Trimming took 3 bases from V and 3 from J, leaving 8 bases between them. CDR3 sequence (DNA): TGTGCCAGCAGCTCCCAGGGTACAGATACGCAGTATTTT. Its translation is CASSSQGTDTQYF.

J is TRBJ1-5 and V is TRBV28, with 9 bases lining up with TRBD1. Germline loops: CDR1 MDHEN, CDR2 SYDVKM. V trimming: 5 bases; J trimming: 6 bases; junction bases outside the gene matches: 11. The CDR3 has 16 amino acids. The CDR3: CASSPWTGVGGQPQHF. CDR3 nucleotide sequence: TGTGCCAGCAGTCCTTGGACAGGGGTCGGTGGTCAGCCCCAGCATTTT. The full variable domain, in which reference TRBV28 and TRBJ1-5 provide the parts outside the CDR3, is DVKVTQSSRYLVKRTGEKVFLECVQDMDHENMFWYRQDPGLGLRLIYFSYDVKMKEKGDIPEGYSVSREKKERFSLILESASTNQTSMYLCASSPWTGVGGQPQHFGDGTRLSIL.

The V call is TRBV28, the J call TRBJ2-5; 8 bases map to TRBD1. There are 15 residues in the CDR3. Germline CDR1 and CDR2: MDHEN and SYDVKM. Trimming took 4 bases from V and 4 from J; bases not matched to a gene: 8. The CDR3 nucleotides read TGTGCCAGCAGTTCCTGGGCAGGGGGCCGAGAGACCCAGTACTTC. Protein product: CASSSWAGGRETQYF.

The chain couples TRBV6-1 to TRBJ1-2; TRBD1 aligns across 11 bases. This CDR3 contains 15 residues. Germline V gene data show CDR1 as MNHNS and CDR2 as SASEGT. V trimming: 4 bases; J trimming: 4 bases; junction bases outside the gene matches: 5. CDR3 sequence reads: CASSARTGGSYGYTF. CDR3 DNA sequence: TGTGCCAGCAGTGCCAGGACAGGGGGCTCCTATGGCTACACCTTC.

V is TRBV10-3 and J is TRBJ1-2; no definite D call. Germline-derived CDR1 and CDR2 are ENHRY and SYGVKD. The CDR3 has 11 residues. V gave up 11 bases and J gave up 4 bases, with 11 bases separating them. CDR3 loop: CAVARGYGYTF. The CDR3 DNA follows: TGTGCCGTAGCCCGGGGCTATGGCTACACCTTC.